These 7 T cell receptor beta chains were all obtained from the same sample, sequenced in a study of cytomegalovirus exposure and HLA in healthy donors. Profiled with immunoSEQ multiplex PCR; TCRdb holds only in-frame clones, not every one. Here the sample spans 70,000 to 80,000 clones, around 94% being singletons. Source material: PBMCs. These receptors were taken from a woman between 18 and 29 years old in good health and CMV-seropositive.

This chain connects TRBV28 to TRBJ2-1, with 8 bases matching TRBD2. Germline V CDR1 and CDR2: MDHEN, SYDVKM. V was pared by 5 bases and J by 2 bases, with 5 bases of the junction left unmatched. There are 15 residues in the CDR3. For the CDR3, the DNA is TGTGCCAGCAGTGTAGCGGGGTCGACCTACAATGAGCAGTTCTTC. Amino acids: CASSVAGSTYNEQFF.

The chain couples TRBV11-2 to TRBJ2-7; maybe TRBD1 (5 bases). The germline V gene encodes CDR1 SGHAT and CDR2 FQNNGV. The CDR3 is 14 residues long. V was shortened by 5 bases and J by 1 base, with 12 bases between the two germline ends. The DNA of the CDR3 is TGTGCCAGCAGCGCCCATCAGGGATCCTACGAGCAGTACTTC. The encoded protein is CASSAHQGSYEQYF.

V gene TRBV5-8 combines with J gene TRBJ2-3; a possible D gene is TRBD1 (6 bases). The V end lost 4 bases, the J end lost 0 bases, and 18 bases lay between the germline ends. Germline V gene data show CDR1 as SGHTS and CDR2 as YDEGEE. CDR3 length: 17 residues. CDR3 protein: CASSLKRTAMSTDTQYF. The CDR3 DNA is TGTGCCAGCAGCCTAAAAAGGACAGCAATGAGCACAGATACGCAGTATTTT. The whole variable domain, filled in from reference TRBV5-8 and TRBJ2-3, reads EAGVTQSPTHLIKTRGQQATLRCSPISGHTSVYWYQQALGLGLQFLLWYDEGEERNRGNFPPRFSGRQFPNYSSELNVNALELEDSALYLCASSLKRTAMSTDTQYFGPGTRLTVL.

The genes are TRBV11-2 and TRBJ2-1, with TRBD2 matching 13 bases. Unmatched junction bases numbered 2, after V lost 5 bases and J lost 10 bases. The CDR3 spans 13 residues. Per the germline V gene, CDR1 is SGHAT and CDR2 is FQNNGV. The CDR3 bases are TGTGCCAGCAGCGGGGGACTAGCGGGGGAGCAGTTCTTC. The encoded protein is CASSGGLAGEQFF.

The V call is TRBV7-9, the J call TRBJ2-3; D unclear. The V and J ends lost 6 bases and 6 bases respectively, with 16 bases between them. CDR1 is SEHNR, CDR2 FQNEAQ, per germline (reference sequence). The CDR3 has 14 amino acids. This CDR3 reads CASSHEVRSDTQYF. The CDR3 DNA reads TGTGCCAGCAGTCACGAGGTTAGGTCGGATACGCAGTATTTT.

The rearrangement joins TRBV16 to TRBJ1-5; 8 bases map to TRBD1. Germline CDR1 KGHSY, CDR2 FQNENV. J lost 2 bases, V lost 2 bases, and 14 bases had no gene match. The CDR3 runs to 19 residues. The CDR3 nucleotides are TGTGCCAGCAGCCAAATCATCGCTGAGGAGGGACAGGGCAATCAGCCCCAGCATTTT. Protein product: CASSQIIAEEGQGNQPQHF. Full variable domain (outside the CDR3, taken from reference TRBV16 and TRBJ1-5): GEEVAQTPKHLVRGEGQKAKLYCAPIKGHSYVFWYQQVLKNEFKFLISFQNENVFDETGMPKERFSAKCLPNSPCSLEIQATKLEDSAVYFCASSQIIAEEGQGNQPQHFGDGTRLSIL.

The gene calls are TRBV7-9 and TRBJ2-7; D ambiguous. Trimming cost V 11 bases and J 3 bases, with 11 bases left between them. Germline V lookup: CDR1 SEHNR, CDR2 FQNEAQ (reference sequence). This CDR3 is 11 amino acids long. The DNA for the CDR3 is TGTGCCGCCGGCGGTGGCTACGAGCAGTACTTC. Its translation is CAAGGGYEQYF.